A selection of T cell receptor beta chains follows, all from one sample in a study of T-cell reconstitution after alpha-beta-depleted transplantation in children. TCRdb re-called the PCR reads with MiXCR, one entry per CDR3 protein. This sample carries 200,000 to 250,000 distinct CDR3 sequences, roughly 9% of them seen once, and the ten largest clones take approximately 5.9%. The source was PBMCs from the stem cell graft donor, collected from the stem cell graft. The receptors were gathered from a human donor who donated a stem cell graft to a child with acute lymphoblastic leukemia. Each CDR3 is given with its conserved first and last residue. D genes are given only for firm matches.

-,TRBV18,CASSPVPGGPTYEQYF
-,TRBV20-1,CSHMRTGIYGYTF
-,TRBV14,CASSQDWGRSDEKLFF
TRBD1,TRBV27,CASRVRQGADTEAFF
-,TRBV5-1,CASSPKGGSGELFF
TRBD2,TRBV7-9,CASSLAAGEINEQFF
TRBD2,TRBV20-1,CSARDLASGDYNEQFF
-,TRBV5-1,CASSLAWDYQETQYF
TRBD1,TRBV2,CASQQGEHEQYF
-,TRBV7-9,CASSLSSATSGETQYF
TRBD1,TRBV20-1,CSASDRGRGSDTQYF
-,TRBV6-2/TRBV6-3,CASSYRLQETQYF
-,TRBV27,CASSYQSAGTEAFF
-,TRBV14,CASSPRGSYNEQFF
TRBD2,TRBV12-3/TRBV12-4,CASSVAGANTGELFF
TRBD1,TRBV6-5,CASSSRGPGANVLTF
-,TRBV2,CASNRGANSPLHF
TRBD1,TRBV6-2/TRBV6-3,CASSATGTGSSGYTF
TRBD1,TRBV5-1,CASSYLTGGLNTEAFF
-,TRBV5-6,CAISSGPLGGTYEQYF
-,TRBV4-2,CASSPGKTENYGYTF
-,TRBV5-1,CASSLIAQETQYF
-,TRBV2,CASGTNEGLNQPQHF
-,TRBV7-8,CASSLQSTNEKLFF
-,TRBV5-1,CASSPGVGNTDTQYF
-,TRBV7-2,CASSLALEGAQVF
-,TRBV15,CATSRDVGLSYEQYF
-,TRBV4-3,CASSQERGLGRPYEQYF
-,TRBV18,CASSPQEAGELFF
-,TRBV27,CASSLKASYEQYF
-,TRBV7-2,CASSSLINSYEQYF
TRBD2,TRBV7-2,CASSLGSGLVASEQYF
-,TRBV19,CASMGRVTELFF
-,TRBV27,CASIASSYEQYF
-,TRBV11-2,CASSLDRAGLLKETQYF
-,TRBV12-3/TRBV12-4,CASSFSWMDKAFF
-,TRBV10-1,CASSPGQIQETQYF
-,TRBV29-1,CSVEGPPGQLYEQYF
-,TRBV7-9,CASSPPGREAFF
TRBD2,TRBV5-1,CASSLGAGEQETQYF
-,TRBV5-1,CASSAGQSTDTQYF
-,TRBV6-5,CASSSQGGTQYF
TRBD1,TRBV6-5,CASSSPGQGVQPQHF
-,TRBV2,CASTTTPSSKETQYF
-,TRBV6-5,CASSSGTGANVLTF